One and the same sample provided the 24 T cell receptor beta chains below, sequenced in a study of shared clonotypes between healthy human individuals. Naive CD8 cells comprised CD45RO-negative, CCR7-positively selected cells, excluding terminally differentiated effector memory CD45RA+ cells. The method was immunoSEQ multiplex PCR; TCRdb's version includes in-frame clones alone and lacks a portion of them. The repertoire consists of fewer than 700,000 clones, with approximately 95% occurring once and the leading ten covering about 0.11%. What was sequenced was naive CD8+ T cells sorted from blood. The receptors here all came from a woman in her 30s in good health.

The V gene is TRBV4-1, the J gene TRBJ1-5, with 7 bases fitting TRBD1. CDR1 is MGHRA, CDR2 YSYEKL, per germline. The trim removed 4 bases at V and 0 bases at J, leaving 3 bases unmatched. This CDR3 has 15 amino acids. The CDR3 here is CASSPGQNSNQPQHF. The CDR3 DNA reads TGCGCCAGCAGCCCGGGACAGAATAGCAATCAGCCCCAGCATTTT.

This sequence joins TRBV27 and TRBJ1-1, with D possibly matching TRBD1 (6 bases). The CDR3 consists of 12 residues. The germline V gene has CDR1 MNHEY and CDR2 SMNVEV (reference sequence). Trimming stripped 6 bases from V and 3 bases from J, with 8 bases between. CDR3 bases: TGTGCCAGCAGACAGGGATACACTGAAGCTTTCTTT. Protein: CASRQGYTEAFF.

V is TRBV4-2 and J is TRBJ2-7; D is unclear. CDR1 LGHNA and CDR2 YNFKEQ come from the germline V gene. CDR3 length equals 18 residues. V was cut by 0 bases and J by 0 bases, with 18 bases left in between. CDR3 in amino acids: CASSQDKQTPASSYEQYF. In DNA form, the CDR3 reads TGTGCCAGCAGCCAAGATAAGCAGACCCCGGCCAGCTCCTACGAGCAGTACTTC.

The rearrangement links TRBV29-1 to TRBJ1-1; 7 nucleotides align to TRBD1. The V segment lost 6 bases and the J segment 8 bases; nucleotides outside the gene matches: 9. Germline V gene sequence: CDR1 SQVTM, CDR2 ANQGSEA. This CDR3 has 12 amino acids. The CDR3 DNA is TGCAGCGTCGGAGGGGGCAGAAACGAAGCTTTCTTT. Translation gives CSVGGGRNEAFF.

This chain joins TRBV14 and TRBJ1-1; no clear D. The CDR3 runs 14 residues. Germline-derived CDR1 and CDR2 are SGHDN and FVKESK. V was pared by 4 bases and J by 7 bases, with 16 bases between. The CDR3 bases are TGTGCCAGCAGCCCCTCAGCTCTTACCGGTGAAGCTTTCTTT. This encodes CASSPSALTGEAFF. The variable domain in full, completed from reference TRBV14 and TRBJ1-1, reads EAGVTQFPSHSVIEKGQTVTLRCDPISGHDNLYWYRRVMGKEIKFLLHFVKESKQDESGMPNNRFLAERTGGTYSTLKVQPAELEDSGVYFCASSPSALTGEAFFGQGTRLTVV.

This clone was observed once. V is TRBV10-3 and J is TRBJ2-5; 8 bases are a match to TRBD1. The germline V gene has CDR1 ENHRY and CDR2 SYGVKD. This CDR3 has 14 amino acids. V gave up 9 bases and J gave up 5 bases; unmatched junction bases: 11. The CDR3 sequence: CAISPDRVTETQYF. CDR3 DNA: TGTGCCATTTCTCCGGACAGGGTGACGGAGACCCAGTACTTC.

The rearrangement uses TRBV29-1 and TRBJ2-1; 12 bases fit TRBD2. Per the germline V gene, CDR1 is SQVTM and CDR2 is ANQGSEA. This CDR3 spans 17 amino acids. J lost 0 bases, V lost 2 bases, and 5 bases had no gene match. In DNA form, the CDR3 reads TGCAGCGTTGAACCACTAGCGGGGGGTGTCTCCTACAATGAGCAGTTCTTC. It codes for CSVEPLAGGVSYNEQFF.

The chain links TRBV10-1 to TRBJ2-7, with 7 bases matching TRBD1. Germline CDR1 WNHNN, CDR2 SYGVQD (reference sequence). CDR3 length: 14 amino acids. Trimming cost V 3 bases and J 4 bases; bases outside gene matches: 6. The chain's CDR3 is CASSDQGEEYEQYF. CDR3 sequence (DNA): TGCGCCAGCAGTGACCAGGGGGAAGAGTACGAGCAGTACTTC.

CDR3 DNA: TGTGCCAGCACCCAGGGAGGGTTAGGCTACACCTTC. It specifies CASTQGGLGYTF. The rearrangement links TRBV6-5 to TRBJ1-2; D possibly corresponds to TRBD1 (5 bases). Germline V gene data show CDR1 as MNHEY and CDR2 as SVGAGI. Trimming took 7 bases from V and 8 from J, leaving 14 bases between them. There are 12 residues in the CDR3.

The chain is built from TRBV19 and TRBJ2-2; perhaps TRBD1 as D (5 bases). CDR3 length: 15 residues. Germline lookup yields CDR1 LNHDA and CDR2 SQIVND (reference sequence). The V gene lost 2 bases and the J gene lost 7 bases, with 14 bases spanning the gap. Here the CDR3 reads CASSIWKGMGGELFF. In DNA form, the CDR3 reads TGTGCCAGTAGTATATGGAAGGGGATGGGCGGGGAGCTGTTTTTT.

This clone appeared a single time. The rearrangement links TRBV19 to TRBJ2-1; 7 bases fit TRBD2. CDR1 is LNHDA, CDR2 SQIVND, per germline (reference sequence). Trimming at V came to 4 bases and at J to 2 bases, leaving 5 bases not matched to a gene. The CDR3 length is 15 residues. The CDR3 sequence is CASSRGGSPYNEQFF. In DNA form, the CDR3 reads TGTGCCAGTAGTAGGGGCGGGAGCCCCTACAATGAGCAGTTCTTC.

CDR3 residues: CASSSILSSEQFF. Here the CDR3 DNA reads TGTGCCAGCAGCTCGATCCTCTCCTCCGAGCAGTTCTTC. The chain recombines TRBV7-3 with TRBJ2-1, with D unclear. This CDR3 spans 13 amino acids. The V gene lost 4 bases and the J gene lost 10 bases, with 14 bases spanning the gap. CDR1 and CDR2 from the germline V gene are SGHTA and FQGTGA.

The genes are TRBV4-1 and TRBJ2-7; D is uncertain. Germline values: CDR1 MGHRA, CDR2 YSYEKL. Between the trimmed V and J ends, which lost 0 bases and 2 bases, there was a span of 17 bases. The CDR3 covers 17 residues. The chain's CDR3 is CASSQDWAYGETYEQYF. The CDR3 DNA follows: TGCGCCAGCAGCCAAGATTGGGCCTATGGGGAAACCTACGAGCAGTACTTC.

The chain is built from TRBV5-6 and TRBJ1-1; no clear D gene. The CDR3 is 15 residues long. Germline-derived CDR1 and CDR2 are SGHDT and YYEEEE. Trimming left V 0 bases short and J 3 bases short, with 12 bases between. Here the CDR3 reads CASSLAFTGYTEAFF. CDR3 in DNA: TGTGCCAGCAGCTTGGCTTTCACGGGTTACACTGAAGCTTTCTTT.

This clone was found once. The genes are TRBV5-4 and TRBJ2-1; D perhaps matches TRBD1 (6 bases). From germline, CDR1 is SGHNT and CDR2 YYREEE (reference sequence). Trimming cost V 4 bases and J 2 bases, with 10 bases left between them. This CDR3 has 14 residues. CDR3 DNA sequence: TGTGCCAGCAGCCCGAGGGGGACCTACAATGAGCAGTTCTTC. Translating gives CASSPRGTYNEQFF.

This clone was picked up one time. The V call is TRBV7-9, the J call TRBJ2-7; 9 bases match TRBD2. Germline values: CDR1 SEHNR, CDR2 FQNEAQ (reference sequence). The CDR3 sequence is 14 residues long. Trimming at V came to 2 bases and at J to 2 bases, leaving 1 base not matched to a gene. As DNA, the CDR3 is TGTGCCAGCAGCTTAATAGCGGGAGCCTACGAGCAGTACTTC. This encodes CASSLIAGAYEQYF.

This rearrangement joins TRBV6-1 to TRBJ2-7; tentatively, D is TRBD2 (5 bases). Germline CDR1 MNHNS, CDR2 SASEGT. The CDR3 has 15 amino acids. The V and J ends lost 4 bases and 2 bases respectively, with 15 bases between them. The CDR3 protein is CASSGVGDPAYEQYF. CDR3 DNA: TGTGCCAGCAGTGGGGTGGGAGATCCCGCCTACGAGCAGTACTTC.

About this clone itself: This sample also contains other DNA sequences that code for the same CDR3. The J gene is TRBJ2-1, the V gene TRBV27; no clear D gene. V lost 2 bases to trimming and J lost 1 base, with 6 bases between them. CDR3 length: 14 amino acids. Germline CDR1 reads MNHEY; CDR2 reads SMNVEV (reference sequence). The CDR3 reads CASSLGSSYNEQFF. The CDR3 DNA follows: TGTGCCAGCAGTTTAGGTAGTTCCTACAATGAGCAGTTCTTC.

As for this clone: Other DNA sequences in the sample encode the same CDR3. The chain links TRBV28 to TRBJ2-7; TRBD1 matches at 7 bases. This CDR3 is 16 amino acids long. J was trimmed by 1 base and V by 3 bases; bases with no gene match: 9. Germline CDR1 MDHEN, CDR2 SYDVKM. The CDR3 coding sequence is TGTGCCAGCAGTTTGTCGCCGGGACAGCCTTCCTACGAGCAGTACTTC. The encoded protein is CASSLSPGQPSYEQYF.

In its sample, this clone was seen once. The chain has TRBV19 and TRBJ2-7, with 7 bases that match TRBD1. The CDR3 is made up of 14 amino acids. J lost 0 bases, V lost 7 bases, and 6 bases had no gene match. Looked up from germline, CDR1 is LNHDA and CDR2 is SQIVND (reference sequence). The CDR3 region has the DNA TGTGCCAGTACCTGGGGGACAGCCTCCTACGAGCAGTACTTC. Its protein is CASTWGTASYEQYF.

This clone was detected once. The J gene is TRBJ2-7, the V gene TRBV7-2; tentatively, D is TRBD1 or TRBD2 (6 bases each). This CDR3 is built from 15 residues. Trimming stripped 5 bases from V and 2 bases from J, with 16 bases between. CDR1 and CDR2 (germline): SGHTA, FQGNSA. CDR3 amino acids: CASSPTLGGPYEQYF. The DNA for the CDR3 is TGTGCCAGCAGCCCTACCTTAGGGGGGCCCTACGAGCAGTACTTC.

CDR3 sequence: CASSENDNEQFF. CDR3 sequence (DNA): TGTGCCAGCAGTGAAAATGACAATGAGCAGTTCTTC. This sequence joins TRBV2 and TRBJ2-1; D uncertain. Germline CDR1 is SNHLY and CDR2 is FYNNEI. The CDR3 runs 12 residues. V lost 2 bases and J lost 5, with 4 bases in between.

CDR3 loop: CASSLAGGHNEQFF. For the CDR3, the DNA is TGTGCCAGCAGCTTAGCCGGGGGACACAATGAGCAGTTCTTC. The V gene is TRBV11-2, the J gene TRBJ2-1, with D tentatively TRBD2 (6 bases). Trimming took off 1 base at V and 5 bases at J, with 9 bases between the two ends. The CDR3 loop spans 14 amino acids. Germline-derived CDR1 and CDR2 are SGHAT and FQNNGV.

Here the CDR3 reads CASSPGLAGSPVTGTQYF. CDR3 in DNA: TGTGCCAGCAGCCCGGGACTAGCGGGATCCCCGGTGACGGGGACCCAGTACTTC. The V gene is TRBV4-2, the J gene TRBJ2-5, with 13 nucleotides matching TRBD2. CDR1 and CDR2 from the germline V gene are LGHNA and YNFKEQ. The CDR3 consists of 18 residues. Trimming took 4 bases from V and 7 from J; bases not matched to a gene: 15.